One sample yielded the 16 T cell receptor beta chains listed below, sequenced in a study of T cells in localized non-small cell lung cancer. The data were produced by immunoSEQ multiplex PCR, yet TCRdb's version contains in-frame clones alone and is incomplete. This table holds about 950 clones, about a fifth found once. Here the sequenced sample was normal lung tissue next to the tumor, taken before any cancer treatment. Receptors originate from a male donor at least 60 years old with stage I lung adenocarcinoma.

The J gene is TRBJ2-3, the V gene TRBV9; unclear D gene. V lost 0 bases and J 1 base, leaving 15 bases between the germline ends. Germline lookup yields CDR1 SGDLS and CDR2 YYNGEE. This CDR3 is built from 17 residues. CDR3 residues: CASSVEMIATRTDTQYF. The CDR3 bases are TGTGCCAGCAGCGTAGAAATGATAGCTACTCGCACAGATACGCAGTATTTT. The whole variable domain, filled in from reference TRBV9 and TRBJ2-3, reads DSGVTQTPKHLITATGQRVTLRCSPRSGDLSVYWYQQSLDQGLQFLIQYYNGEERAKGNILERFSAQQFPDLHSELNLSSLELGDSALYFCASSVEMIATRTDTQYFGPGTRLTVL.

The chain is built from TRBV9 and TRBJ1-5; 11 nucleotides line up with TRBD1. CDR1 is SGDLS and CDR2 is YYNGEE in the germline V gene. V lost 5 bases and J lost 6; bases outside the gene matches: 4. This CDR3 contains 14 residues. In nucleotides, the CDR3 is TGTGCCAGCAGTCGGGACAGGGGGACTCAGCCCCAGCATTTT. Translating it yields CASSRDRGTQPQHF.

This clone was found a few times. The chain's CDR3 is CASSQTGTEDGYTF. CDR3 nucleotides: TGTGCCAGCAGTCAAACCGGGACAGAGGATGGCTACACCTTC. The chain couples TRBV9 to TRBJ1-2; 7 nucleotides line up with TRBD1. In germline, CDR1 is SGDLS, CDR2 YYNGEE. The V gene end was trimmed by 5 bases and the J gene end by 6 bases; junction bases not matched to a gene: 10. The CDR3 contains 14 residues.

The table lists this clone with a few counts. The chain links TRBV18 to TRBJ1-6; D not resolved. Germline V gene lookup returns CDR1 KGHSH and CDR2 LQKENI. The CDR3 is 15 residues long. Trimming stripped 6 bases from V and 7 bases from J, with 16 bases between. CDR3 sequence (DNA): TGTGCCAGCTCCCTCTCCGGGTCGATAAATTCACCCCTCCACTTT. Translation: CASSLSGSINSPLHF.

By sample fraction, this clone is large. V and J are TRBV11-3 and TRBJ2-3; TRBD1 aligns across 12 bases. CDR1 SGHNT and CDR2 YENEEA come from the germline V gene. This CDR3 is 16 amino acids long. The V segment lost 5 bases and the J segment 4 bases; nucleotides outside the gene matches: 7. CDR3 protein: CASSLRGTGGADTQYF. CDR3 sequence (DNA): TGTGCCAGCAGCCTAAGGGGGACAGGGGGCGCAGATACGCAGTATTTT.

By sample share, this clone is large (0.1 to 1%). V usage is TRBV9 and J usage is TRBJ2-1; perhaps D is TRBD1 or TRBD2 (5 bases each). The CDR3 runs 14 residues. From germline, CDR1 is SGDLS and CDR2 YYNGEE. V was clipped by 6 bases and J by 5 bases, with 15 bases between them. CDR3 in amino acids: CASTLRGPNNEQFF. For the CDR3, the DNA is TGTGCCAGCACCCTTCGGGGCCCTAACAATGAGCAGTTCTTC.

This clone appeared a few times. The V gene is TRBV9, the J gene TRBJ2-5; D might be TRBD1 (6 bases). Trimming took 5 bases from V and 5 from J, leaving 10 bases between them. Per germline, CDR1 SGDLS and CDR2 YYNGEE. The CDR3 contains 12 residues. CDR3 protein: CASSEDRETQYF. The CDR3 DNA follows: TGTGCCAGCAGTGAAGACAGGGAGACCCAGTACTTC.

V gene TRBV28 combines with J gene TRBJ1-1; weak D call: TRBD1 (6 bases). Trimming stripped 6 bases from V and 3 bases from J, with 11 bases between. Germline V lookup: CDR1 MDHEN, CDR2 SYDVKM. This CDR3 is built from 13 residues. The CDR3 region has the DNA TGTGCCAGCAGCCTCCCAGGGGACACTGAAGCTTTCTTT. It specifies CASSLPGDTEAFF. The whole variable domain, filled in from reference TRBV28 and TRBJ1-1, reads DVKVTQSSRYLVKRTGEKVFLECVQDMDHENMFWYRQDPGLGLRLIYFSYDVKMKEKGDIPEGYSVSREKKERFSLILESASTNQTSMYLCASSLPGDTEAFFGQGTRLTVV.

Relative to its sample, this clone is large (0.1 to 1%). The chain uses TRBV11-3 and TRBJ1-5, with 8 bases fitting TRBD1. The V segment lost 4 bases and the J segment 3 bases; nucleotides outside the gene matches: 5. Germline V gives CDR1 SGHNT, CDR2 YENEEA. The CDR3 loop spans 15 amino acids. CDR3 amino acids: CASSSRTGNNQPQHF. CDR3 coding DNA: TGTGCCAGCAGCTCCAGGACAGGGAACAATCAGCCCCAGCATTTT.

This clone was counted between two and nine times. This sequence joins TRBV6-8 and TRBJ2-7, with TRBD1 matching over 8 bases. The V gene's germline CDR1 is MNHGY and CDR2 SAAAGT. The V segment lost 6 bases and the J segment 3 bases; nucleotides outside the gene matches: 4. This CDR3 contains 13 residues. The CDR3 region is CASSFTGGYEQYF. CDR3 DNA: TGTGCCAGCAGCTTTACAGGGGGCTACGAGCAGTACTTC.

This clone has a handful of counts. V and J are TRBV11-3 and TRBJ1-2; perhaps TRBD1 as D (5 bases). This CDR3 is built from 14 residues. Germline CDR1 is SGHNT and CDR2 is YENEEA. Trimming removed 2 bases at V and 5 bases at J, with 12 bases between. The CDR3 spells CASSLFVGGYGYTF. CDR3 DNA: TGTGCCAGCAGCTTATTTGTCGGGGGTTATGGCTACACCTTC.

The V and J genes are TRBV19 and TRBJ1-2, with D maybe TRBD1 (5 bases). The CDR3 spans 15 residues. Germline-derived CDR1 and CDR2 are LNHDA and SQIVND (reference sequence). V was pared by 5 bases and J by 8 bases, with 21 bases between. CDR3: CASSSSAGQGLGYTF. The DNA of the CDR3 is TGTGCCAGTAGTTCCTCCGCTGGGCAGGGACTCGGCTACACCTTC.

The gene calls are TRBV11-3 and TRBJ1-5, with D maybe TRBD1 (5 bases). Germline CDR1 and CDR2: SGHNT and YENEEA. V lost 5 bases, J lost 6 bases, and 14 bases lay in between. This CDR3 comprises 14 residues. The CDR3 is CASSRGPIFQPQHF. As DNA, the CDR3 is TGTGCCAGCAGCAGGGGACCGATATTTCAGCCCCAGCATTTT.

This clone was seen only a few times. V and J are TRBV6-8 and TRBJ2-1; D ambiguous. This CDR3 comprises 14 residues. V dropped 1 base and J dropped 5 bases, with 9 bases sitting between them. Germline-derived CDR1 and CDR2 are MNHGY and SAAAGT. Here the CDR3 reads CASSYLSPDNEQFF. Here the CDR3 DNA reads TGTGCCAGCAGTTACTTGAGCCCCGACAATGAGCAGTTCTTC.

The chain is built from TRBV6-8 and TRBJ2-5; D could derive from TRBD1 or TRBD2 (5 bases each). V was pared by 2 bases and J by 4 bases, with 5 bases between. The CDR3 is made up of 12 amino acids. The germline gives CDR1 MNHGY, CDR2 SAAAGT. This chain's CDR3 is CASSYGGETQYF. The CDR3 DNA follows: TGTGCCAGCAGTTACGGGGGAGAGACCCAGTACTTC.

The chain is built from TRBV9 and TRBJ2-4; the match to TRBD1 covers 8 bases. V gave up 0 bases and J gave up 3 bases; unmatched junction bases: 11. The CDR3 covers 18 residues. Germline CDR1 and CDR2: SGDLS and YYNGEE. The CDR3 nucleotides read TGTGCCAGCAGCGTAGCCTTAGACAGGGGAAACGACAAAAACATTCAGTACTTC. This encodes CASSVALDRGNDKNIQYF.